The clone carrying this T cell receptor (beta chain) was seen a few times. Antigen: not known. TCRdb reprocessed the 5' RACE reads with MiXCR, giving one entry per CDR3 protein. This table has 400,000 to 550,000 distinct CDR3 sequences, around 20% appearing once. The sample originates from a study of identical twins. Study-wide points: For cord blood, abundant beta clonotypes had fewer insertions, unlike memory repertoires, which showed none.

These data are also associated with another study on T cells expressing NK-cell markers. In that study: In more than five donors, dominant CD3+CD56+NKG2C+ clones formed 1.0-7.0% of CD8+ cells.

Input material: CD4+ T cells sorted from blood. This clonotype was obtained from a young woman in good health.

The CDR3 here is CSAPRSGTFSTDTQYF. The CDR3 DNA sequence: TGCAGTGCCCCCCGGAGCGGGACGTTTAGCACAGATACGCAGTATTTT. The V call is TRBV20-1, the J call TRBJ2-3; 7 bases are shared with TRBD2. The germline gives CDR1 DFQATT, CDR2 SNEGSKA (reference sequence). The CDR3 totals 16 residues. V lost 6 bases to trimming and J lost 0 bases; unmatched junction nucleotides: 12.